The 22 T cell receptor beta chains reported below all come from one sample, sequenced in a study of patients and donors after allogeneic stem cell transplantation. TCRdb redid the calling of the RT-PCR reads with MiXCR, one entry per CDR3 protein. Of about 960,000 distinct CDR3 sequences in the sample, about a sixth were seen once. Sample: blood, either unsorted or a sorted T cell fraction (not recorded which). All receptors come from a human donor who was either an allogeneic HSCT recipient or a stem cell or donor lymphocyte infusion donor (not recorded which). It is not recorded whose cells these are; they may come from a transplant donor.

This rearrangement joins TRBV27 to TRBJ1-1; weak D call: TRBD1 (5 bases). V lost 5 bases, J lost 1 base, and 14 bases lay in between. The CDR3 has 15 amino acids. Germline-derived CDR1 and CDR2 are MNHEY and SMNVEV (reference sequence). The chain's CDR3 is CASSPTVYGNTEAFF. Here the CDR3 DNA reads TGTGCCAGCAGTCCGACAGTATACGGGAACACTGAAGCTTTCTTT.

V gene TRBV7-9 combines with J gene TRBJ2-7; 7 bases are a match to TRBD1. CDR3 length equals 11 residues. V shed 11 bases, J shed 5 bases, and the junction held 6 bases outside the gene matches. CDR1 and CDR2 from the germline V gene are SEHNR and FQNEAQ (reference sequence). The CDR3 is CAAGQDNEQYF. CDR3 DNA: TGTGCCGCTGGACAGGACAACGAGCAGTACTTC. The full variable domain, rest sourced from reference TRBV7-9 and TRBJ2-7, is DTGVSQNPRHKITKRGQNVTFRCDPISEHNRLYWYRQTLGQGPEFLTYFQNEAQLEKSRLLSDRFSAERPKGSFSTLEIQRTEQGDSAMYLCAAGQDNEQYFGPGTRLTVT.

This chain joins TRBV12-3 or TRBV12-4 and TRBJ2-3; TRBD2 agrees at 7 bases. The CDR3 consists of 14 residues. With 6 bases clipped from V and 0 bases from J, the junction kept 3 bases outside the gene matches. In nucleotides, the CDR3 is TGTGCCAGCAGGGAAGCGGGGAGCACAGATACGCAGTATTTT. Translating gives CASREAGSTDTQYF.

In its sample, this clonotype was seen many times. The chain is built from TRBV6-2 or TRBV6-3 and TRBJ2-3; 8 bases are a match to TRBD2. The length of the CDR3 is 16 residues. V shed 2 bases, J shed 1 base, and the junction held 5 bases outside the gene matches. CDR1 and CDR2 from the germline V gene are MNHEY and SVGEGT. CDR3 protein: CASSYLAGGRTDTQYF. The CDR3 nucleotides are TGTGCCAGCAGTTACCTCGCGGGGGGCCGCACAGATACGCAGTATTTT.

DNA for the CDR3: TGTGCCAGCAGTTGGCAGTGGGGGAGGGGTCACGAGCAGTACTTC. Translation gives CASSWQWGRGHEQYF. J is TRBJ2-7 and V is TRBV27; 7 positions match TRBD2. Germline trimming cut 4 bases from V and 5 bases from J; bases unmatched to any gene: 11. The CDR3 is made up of 15 amino acids. Germline V CDR1 and CDR2: MNHEY, SMNVEV (reference sequence).

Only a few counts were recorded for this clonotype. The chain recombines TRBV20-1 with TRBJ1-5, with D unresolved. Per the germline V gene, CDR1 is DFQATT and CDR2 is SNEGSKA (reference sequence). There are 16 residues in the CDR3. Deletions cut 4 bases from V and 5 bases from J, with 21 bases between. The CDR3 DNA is TGCAGTGCTACCTTTGCGCGGGCCGATGACGATCAGCCCCAGCATTTT. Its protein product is CSATFARADDDQPQHF.

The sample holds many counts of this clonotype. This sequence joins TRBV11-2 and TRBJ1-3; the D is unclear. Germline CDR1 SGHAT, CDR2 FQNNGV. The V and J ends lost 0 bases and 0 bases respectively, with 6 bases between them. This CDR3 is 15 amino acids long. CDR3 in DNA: TGTGCCAGCAGCTTAGAAGTGCGCTCTGGAAACACCATATATTTT. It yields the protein CASSLEVRSGNTIYF.

The CDR3 here is CASSLALNYEQYF. The DNA for the CDR3 is TGTGCCAGCAGCTTAGCGTTGAACTACGAGCAGTACTTC. V gene TRBV7-8 combines with J gene TRBJ2-7; D remains unclear. Germline values: CDR1 SGHVS, CDR2 FQNEAQ. CDR3 length equals 13 residues. V lost 0 bases and J 3 bases, leaving 6 bases between the germline ends.

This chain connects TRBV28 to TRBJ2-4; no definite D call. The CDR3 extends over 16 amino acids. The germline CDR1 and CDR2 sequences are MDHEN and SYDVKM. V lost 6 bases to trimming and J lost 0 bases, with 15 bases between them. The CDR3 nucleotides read TGTGCCAGCAGCTCAGAGAGGTTTCTAGCCAAAAACATTCAGTACTTC. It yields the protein CASSSERFLAKNIQYF.

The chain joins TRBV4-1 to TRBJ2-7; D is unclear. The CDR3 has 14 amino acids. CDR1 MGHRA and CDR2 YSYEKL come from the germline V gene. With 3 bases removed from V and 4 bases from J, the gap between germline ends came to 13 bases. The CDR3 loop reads CASSHRRPSYEQYF. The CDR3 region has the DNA TGCGCCAGCAGCCACAGGCGCCCCTCTTACGAGCAGTACTTC.

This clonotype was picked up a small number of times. The CDR3 region is CASRTIPSYNSPLHF. DNA for the CDR3: TGTGCCAGCCGCACTATACCTTCCTATAATTCACCCCTCCACTTT. This chain uses TRBV7-8 with TRBJ1-6, with unresolved D. V dropped 8 bases and J dropped 1 base, with 12 bases sitting between them. Germline CDR1 reads SGHVS; CDR2 reads FQNEAQ. This CDR3 contains 15 residues. Filled out from reference TRBV7-8 and TRBJ1-6, the complete variable domain reads GAGVSQSPRYKVAKRGQDVALRCDPISGHVSLFWYQQALGQGPEFLTYFQNEAQLDKSGLPSDRFFAERPEGSVSTLKIQRTQQEDSAVYLCASRTIPSYNSPLHFGNGTRLTVT.

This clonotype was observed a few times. The CDR3 region has the DNA TGTGCCAGCAGCTTATCCGGGACAGGGGGTGAGGCCCAGCATTTT. Its translation is CASSLSGTGGEAQHF. The genes are TRBV7-8 and TRBJ1-5; 11 nucleotides match TRBD1. Germline CDR1 and CDR2: SGHVS and FQNEAQ. The CDR3 loop spans 15 amino acids. J lost 11 bases, V lost 2 bases, and 8 bases had no gene match.

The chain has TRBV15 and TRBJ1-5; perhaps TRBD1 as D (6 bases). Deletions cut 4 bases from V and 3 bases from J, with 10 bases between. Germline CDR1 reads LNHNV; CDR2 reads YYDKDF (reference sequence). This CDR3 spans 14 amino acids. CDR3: CATSNGGNNQPQHF. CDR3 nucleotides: TGTGCCACCAGCAACGGGGGCAACAATCAGCCCCAGCATTTT.

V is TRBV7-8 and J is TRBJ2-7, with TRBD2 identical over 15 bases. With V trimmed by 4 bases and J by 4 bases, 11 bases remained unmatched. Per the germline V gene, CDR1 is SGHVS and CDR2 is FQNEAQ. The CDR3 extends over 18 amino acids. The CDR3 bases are TGTGCCAGCAGCTCACCACAAGGACTAGCGGGGGGGAGGTACGAGCAGTACTTC. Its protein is CASSSPQGLAGGRYEQYF. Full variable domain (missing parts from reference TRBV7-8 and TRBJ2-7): GAGVSQSPRYKVAKRGQDVALRCDPISGHVSLFWYQQALGQGPEFLTYFQNEAQLDKSGLPSDRFFAERPEGSVSTLKIQRTQQEDSAVYLCASSSPQGLAGGRYEQYFGPGTRLTVT.

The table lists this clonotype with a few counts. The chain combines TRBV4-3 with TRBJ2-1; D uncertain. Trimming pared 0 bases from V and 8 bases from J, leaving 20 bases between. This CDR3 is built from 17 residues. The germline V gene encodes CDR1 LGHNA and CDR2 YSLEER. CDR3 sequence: CASSQDLQERVPDEQFF. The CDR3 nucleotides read TGCGCCAGCAGCCAAGATCTTCAGGAGAGAGTCCCCGATGAGCAGTTCTTC.

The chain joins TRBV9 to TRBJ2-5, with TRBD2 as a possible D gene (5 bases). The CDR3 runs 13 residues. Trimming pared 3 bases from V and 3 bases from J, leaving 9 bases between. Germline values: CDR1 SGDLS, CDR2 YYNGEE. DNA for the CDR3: TGTGCCAGCAGCGCTAGAGCGGAAGAGACCCAGTACTTC. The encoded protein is CASSARAEETQYF.

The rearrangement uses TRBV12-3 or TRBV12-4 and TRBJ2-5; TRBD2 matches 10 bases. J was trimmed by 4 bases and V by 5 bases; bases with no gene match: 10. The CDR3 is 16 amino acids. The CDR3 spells CASSPRRTSGRETQYF. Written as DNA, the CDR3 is TGTGCCAGCAGTCCCCGACGGACTAGCGGCCGAGAGACCCAGTACTTC.

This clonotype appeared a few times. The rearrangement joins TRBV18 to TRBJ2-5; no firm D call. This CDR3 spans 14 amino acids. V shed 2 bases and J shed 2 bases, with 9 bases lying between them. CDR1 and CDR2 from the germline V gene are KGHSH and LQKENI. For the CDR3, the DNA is TGTGCCAGCTCACCAGCGACGGTACAAGAGACCCAGTACTTC. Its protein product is CASSPATVQETQYF.

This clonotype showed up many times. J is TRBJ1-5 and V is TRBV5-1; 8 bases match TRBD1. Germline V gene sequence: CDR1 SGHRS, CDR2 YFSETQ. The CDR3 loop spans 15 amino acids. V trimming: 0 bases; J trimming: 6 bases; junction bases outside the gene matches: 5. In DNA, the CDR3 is TGCGCCAGCAGCTTGGAAGGGACAGGATCTCAGCCCCAGCATTTT. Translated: CASSLEGTGSQPQHF.

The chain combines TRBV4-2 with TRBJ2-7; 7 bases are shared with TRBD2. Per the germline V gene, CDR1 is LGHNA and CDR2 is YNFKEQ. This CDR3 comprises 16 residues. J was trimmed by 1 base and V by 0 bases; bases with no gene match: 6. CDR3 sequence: CASSQEGNSGSYEQYF. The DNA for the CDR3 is TGTGCCAGCAGCCAAGAGGGGAATAGCGGGTCCTACGAGCAGTACTTC.

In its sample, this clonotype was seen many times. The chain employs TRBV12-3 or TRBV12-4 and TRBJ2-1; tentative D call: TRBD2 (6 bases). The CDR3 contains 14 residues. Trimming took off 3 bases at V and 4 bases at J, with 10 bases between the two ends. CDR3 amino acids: CASSLHSGYNEQFF. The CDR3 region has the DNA TGTGCCAGCAGTTTGCATAGCGGATACAATGAGCAGTTCTTC.

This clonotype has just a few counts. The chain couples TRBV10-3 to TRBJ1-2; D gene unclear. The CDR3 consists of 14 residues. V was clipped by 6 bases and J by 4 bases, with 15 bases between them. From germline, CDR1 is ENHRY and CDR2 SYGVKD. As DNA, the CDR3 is TGTGCCATCAGGTCGGGCAGCGAGTCCTATGGCTACACCTTC. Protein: CAIRSGSESYGYTF.